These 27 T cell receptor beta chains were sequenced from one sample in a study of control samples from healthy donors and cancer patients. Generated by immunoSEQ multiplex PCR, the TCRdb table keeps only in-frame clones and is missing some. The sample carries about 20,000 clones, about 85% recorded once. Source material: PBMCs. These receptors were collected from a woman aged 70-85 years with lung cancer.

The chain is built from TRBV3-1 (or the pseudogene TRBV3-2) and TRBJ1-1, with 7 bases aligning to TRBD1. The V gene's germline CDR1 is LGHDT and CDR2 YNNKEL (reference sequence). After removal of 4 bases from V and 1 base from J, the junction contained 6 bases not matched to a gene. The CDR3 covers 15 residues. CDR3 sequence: CASSLDRDANTEAFF. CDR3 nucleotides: TGTGCCAGCAGCCTAGACAGGGATGCGAACACTGAAGCTTTCTTT.

This chain's CDR3 is CASSPLGTGAMGAFF. DNA for the CDR3: TGTGCCAGCAGCCCCTTGGGGACAGGGGCTATGGGCGCTTTCTTT. This chain links TRBV7-9 with TRBJ1-1; 10 nucleotides agree with TRBD1. Germline V gene lookup returns CDR1 SEHNR and CDR2 FQNEAQ (reference sequence). J gave up 11 bases and V 5 bases, and 14 bases lay outside the gene matches. The CDR3 has 15 residues.

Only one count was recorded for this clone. The DNA of the CDR3 is TGTGCCAGCAGCAAGGGACAGGGTAGGGAAGCTTTCTTT. It yields the protein CASSKGQGREAFF. The V and J genes are TRBV7-2 and TRBJ1-1, with 9 nucleotides matching TRBD1. In germline, CDR1 is SGHTA, CDR2 FQGNSA. J lost 8 bases, V lost 5 bases, and 6 bases had no gene match. The CDR3 is made up of 13 amino acids. The complete variable domain, with remaining parts taken from reference TRBV7-2 and TRBJ1-1, reads GAGVSQSPSNKVTEKGKDVELRCDPISGHTALYWYRQSLGQGLEFLIYFQGNSAPDKSGLPSDRFSAERTGGSVSTLTIQRTQQEDSAVYLCASSKGQGREAFFGQGTRLTVV.

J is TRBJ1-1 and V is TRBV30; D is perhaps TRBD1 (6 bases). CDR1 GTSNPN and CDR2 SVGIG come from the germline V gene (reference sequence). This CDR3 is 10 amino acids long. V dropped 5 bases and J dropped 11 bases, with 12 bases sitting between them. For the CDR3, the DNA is TGTGCCTGGCTAGACAGGTCGGCTTTCTTT. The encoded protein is CAWLDRSAFF.

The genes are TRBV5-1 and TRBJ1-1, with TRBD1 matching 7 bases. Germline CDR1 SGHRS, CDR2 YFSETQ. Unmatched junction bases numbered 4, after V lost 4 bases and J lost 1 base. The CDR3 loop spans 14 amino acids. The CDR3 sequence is CASSPGQPNTEAFF. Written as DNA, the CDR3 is TGCGCCAGCAGCCCGGGACAGCCGAACACTGAAGCTTTCTTT.

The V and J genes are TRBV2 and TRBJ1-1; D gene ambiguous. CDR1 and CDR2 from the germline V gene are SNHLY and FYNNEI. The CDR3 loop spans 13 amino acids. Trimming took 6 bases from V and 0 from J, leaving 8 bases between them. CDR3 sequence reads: CASRNSLNTEAFF. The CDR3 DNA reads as TGTGCCAGCAGGAACAGTTTGAACACTGAAGCTTTCTTT.

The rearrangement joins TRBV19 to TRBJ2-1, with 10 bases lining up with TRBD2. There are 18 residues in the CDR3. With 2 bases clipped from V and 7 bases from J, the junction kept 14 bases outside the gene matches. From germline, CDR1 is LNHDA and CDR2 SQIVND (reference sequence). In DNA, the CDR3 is TGTGCCAGTAGTATACTTGAGGTAGCGGGAGGTCGGGGGAATGAGCAGTTCTTC. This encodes CASSILEVAGGRGNEQFF.

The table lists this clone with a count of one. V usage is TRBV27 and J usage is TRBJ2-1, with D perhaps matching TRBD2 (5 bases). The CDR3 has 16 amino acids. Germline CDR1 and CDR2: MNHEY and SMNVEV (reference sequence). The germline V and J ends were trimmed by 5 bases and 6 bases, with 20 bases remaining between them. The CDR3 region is CASSLTLAIGGNEQFF. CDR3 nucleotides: TGTGCCAGCAGTCTTACATTAGCGATAGGTGGCAATGAGCAGTTCTTC.

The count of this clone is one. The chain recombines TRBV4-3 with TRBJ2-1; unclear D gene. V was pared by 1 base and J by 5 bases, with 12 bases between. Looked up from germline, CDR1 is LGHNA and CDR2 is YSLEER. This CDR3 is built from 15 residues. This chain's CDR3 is CASSQAQGRNNEQFF. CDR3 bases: TGCGCCAGCAGCCAAGCCCAAGGTCGGAACAATGAGCAGTTCTTC.

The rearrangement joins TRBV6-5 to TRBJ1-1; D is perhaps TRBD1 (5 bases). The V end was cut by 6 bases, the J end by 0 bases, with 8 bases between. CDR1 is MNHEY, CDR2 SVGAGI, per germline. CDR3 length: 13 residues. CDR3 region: CASSLTVNTEAFF. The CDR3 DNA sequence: TGTGCCAGCAGCCTGACAGTGAACACTGAAGCTTTCTTT.

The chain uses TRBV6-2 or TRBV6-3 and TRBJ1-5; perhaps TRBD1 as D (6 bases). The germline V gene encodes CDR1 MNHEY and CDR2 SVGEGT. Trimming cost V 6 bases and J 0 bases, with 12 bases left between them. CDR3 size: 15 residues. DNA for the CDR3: TGTGCCAGCAGATACAGGGATATTAGCAATCAGCCCCAGCATTTT. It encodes CASRYRDISNQPQHF.

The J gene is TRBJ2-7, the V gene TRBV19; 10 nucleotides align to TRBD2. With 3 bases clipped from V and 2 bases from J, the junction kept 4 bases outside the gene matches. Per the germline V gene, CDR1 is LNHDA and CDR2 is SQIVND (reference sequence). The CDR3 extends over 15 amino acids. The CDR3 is CASSIRAGGTYEQYF. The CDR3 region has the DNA TGTGCCAGTAGTATCCGAGCGGGAGGGACCTACGAGCAGTACTTC.

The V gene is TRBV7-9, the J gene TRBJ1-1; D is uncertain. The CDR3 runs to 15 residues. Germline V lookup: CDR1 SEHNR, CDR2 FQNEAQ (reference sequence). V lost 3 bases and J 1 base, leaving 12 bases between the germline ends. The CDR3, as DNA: TGTGCCAGCAGCTTGGGAGGCCTTTCGAACACTGAAGCTTTCTTT. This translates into CASSLGGLSNTEAFF.

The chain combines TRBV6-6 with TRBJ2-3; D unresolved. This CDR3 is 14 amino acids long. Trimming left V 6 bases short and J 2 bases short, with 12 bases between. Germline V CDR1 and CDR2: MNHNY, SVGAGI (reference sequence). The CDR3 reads CASSWAGPTDTQYF. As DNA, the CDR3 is TGTGCCAGCAGCTGGGCAGGACCCACAGATACGCAGTATTTT.

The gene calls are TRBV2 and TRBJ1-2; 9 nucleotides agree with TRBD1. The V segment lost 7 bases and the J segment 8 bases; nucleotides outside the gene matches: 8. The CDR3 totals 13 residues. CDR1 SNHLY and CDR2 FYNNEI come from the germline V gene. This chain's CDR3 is CASTRGGQGGYTF. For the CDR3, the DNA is TGTGCCAGCACCCGAGGGGGACAGGGAGGCTACACCTTC.

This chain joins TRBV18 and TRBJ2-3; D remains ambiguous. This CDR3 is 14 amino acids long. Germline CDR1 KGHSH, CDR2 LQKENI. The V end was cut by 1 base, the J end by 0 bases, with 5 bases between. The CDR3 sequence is CASSPRGSTDTQYF. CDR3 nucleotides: TGTGCCAGCTCACCACGTGGGAGCACAGATACGCAGTATTTT.

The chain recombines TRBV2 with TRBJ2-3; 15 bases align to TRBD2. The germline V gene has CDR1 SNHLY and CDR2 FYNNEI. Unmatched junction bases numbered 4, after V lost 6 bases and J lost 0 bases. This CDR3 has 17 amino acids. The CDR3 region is CASSGLAGGTSTDTQYF. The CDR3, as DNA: TGTGCCAGCAGCGGACTAGCGGGAGGGACTAGCACAGATACGCAGTATTTT.

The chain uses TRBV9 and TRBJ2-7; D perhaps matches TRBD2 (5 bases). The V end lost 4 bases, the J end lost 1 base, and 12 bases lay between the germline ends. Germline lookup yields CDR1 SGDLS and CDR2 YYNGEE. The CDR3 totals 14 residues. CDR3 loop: CASSPSSGSYEQYF. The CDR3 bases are TGTGCCAGCAGCCCCTCGTCGGGATCCTACGAGCAGTACTTC. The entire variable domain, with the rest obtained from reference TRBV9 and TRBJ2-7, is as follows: DSGVTQTPKHLITATGQRVTLRCSPRSGDLSVYWYQQSLDQGLQFLIQYYNGEERAKGNILERFSAQQFPDLHSELNLSSLELGDSALYFCASSPSSGSYEQYFGPGTRLTVT.

The CDR3 loop is CASSKERQGRTEAFF. DNA for the CDR3: TGTGCCAGCAGCAAAGAGCGACAGGGTCGCACTGAAGCTTTCTTT. The V and J genes are TRBV21-1 and TRBJ1-1; TRBD1, the table's D call, was not compared with the DNA. TRBV21-1 is a listed pseudogene. The CDR3 consists of 15 residues.

CDR3 region: CAVLSQVTDTQYF. The CDR3 DNA reads TGTGCGGTATTGTCGCAGGTCACAGATACGCAGTATTTT. J is TRBJ2-3 and V is TRBV24-1; the D is unclear. The CDR3 is 13 residues long. Germline CDR1 reads KGHDR; CDR2 reads SFDVKD.

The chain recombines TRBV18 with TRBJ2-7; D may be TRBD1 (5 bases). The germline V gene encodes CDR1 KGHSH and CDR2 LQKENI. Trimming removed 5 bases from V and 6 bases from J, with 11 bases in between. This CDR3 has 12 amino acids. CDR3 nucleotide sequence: TGTGCCAGCTCAGGGGCAATCCGCGAGCAGTACTTC. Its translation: CASSGAIREQYF.

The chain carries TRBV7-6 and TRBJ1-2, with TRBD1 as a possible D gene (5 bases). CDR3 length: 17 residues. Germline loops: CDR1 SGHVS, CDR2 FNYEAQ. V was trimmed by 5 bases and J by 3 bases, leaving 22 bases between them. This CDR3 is CASSAIWVRARHYGYTF. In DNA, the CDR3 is TGTGCCAGCAGCGCAATATGGGTCAGGGCCCGACACTATGGCTACACCTTC.

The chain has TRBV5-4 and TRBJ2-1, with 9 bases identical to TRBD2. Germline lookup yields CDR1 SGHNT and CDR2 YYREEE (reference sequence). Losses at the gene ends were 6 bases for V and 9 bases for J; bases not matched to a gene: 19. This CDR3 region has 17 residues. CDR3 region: CASTPGGLAGTWSEQFF. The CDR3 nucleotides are TGTGCCAGCACCCCTGGGGGACTAGCAGGGACTTGGAGTGAGCAGTTCTTC.

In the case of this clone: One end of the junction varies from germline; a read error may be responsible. In DNA form, the CDR3 reads TGTGCTAGCACCCCTTATTCGAACACCGGGGAGCTGTTTTTT. It specifies CASTPYSNTGELFF. The rearrangement links TRBV7-7 to TRBJ2-2; no definite D call. This CDR3 comprises 14 residues. CDR1 is SSHAT and CDR2 is FNYEAQ in the germline V gene (reference sequence).

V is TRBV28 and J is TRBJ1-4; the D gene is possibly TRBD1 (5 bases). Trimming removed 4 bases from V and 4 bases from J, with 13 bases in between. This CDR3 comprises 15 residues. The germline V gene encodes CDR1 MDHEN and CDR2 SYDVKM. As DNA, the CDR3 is TGTGCCAGCAGTTCAGGACAAACGGTTAATGAAAAACTGTTTTTT. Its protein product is CASSSGQTVNEKLFF.

In DNA form, the CDR3 reads TGTGCCAGCAGCTTAGCGCTAGGGACGAACACTGAAGCTTTCTTT. It encodes CASSLALGTNTEAFF. The rearrangement uses TRBV7-2 and TRBJ1-1; D is possibly TRBD1 (5 bases). This CDR3 comprises 15 residues. V lost 0 bases to trimming and J lost 1 base, with 9 bases between them. Germline assignment: CDR1 SGHTA and CDR2 FQGNSA.

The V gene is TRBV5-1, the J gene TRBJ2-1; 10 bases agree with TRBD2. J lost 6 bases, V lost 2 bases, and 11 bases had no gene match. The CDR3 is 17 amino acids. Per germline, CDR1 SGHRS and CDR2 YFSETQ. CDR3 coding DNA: TGCGCCAGCAGCTTCAGCGGGAGGGAGGGAAGGATCAATGAGCAGTTCTTC. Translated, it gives CASSFSGREGRINEQFF.